This section outlines one TCR beta chain sequence together with its context. As yet, its antigen is unknown. This CDR3 region has 15 residues. The germline gives CDR1 MDHEN, CDR2 SYDVKM. V dropped 7 bases and J dropped 7; count of bases not matched to a gene: 12. These data are taken from a study of blood T cells in healthy people across ages. Study results and caveats: Among long-lived donors, naive CD4+ cells were more numerous and diversity higher than in aged donors.

PCR was performed a second time for about 7 to 11 cycles using a sample-barcoded 5' primer and a J-beta primer mix. Each single sample gave us at least 2.5 million CDR3-containing paired-end reads. MiXCR was run by TCRdb on the 5' RACE reads, yielding one entry per CDR3 protein. The sample has about 1.4 million distinct CDR3 sequences, around 59% seen once; the top ten hold more than 6%. The study drew donors from healthy Caucasian individuals in Russia aged roughly 6 to 90. The chain links TRBV28 to TRBJ2-1; 8 bases map to TRBD1. The source material was blood. This clonotype was obtained from a man younger than 35 in good health. The CDR3 protein is CASTPRDRIRNEQFF. The CDR3 nucleotides are TGTGCCAGCACGCCCCGGGACAGGATTCGAAATGAGCAGTTCTTC.